This T cell receptor beta chain was sequenced for a study of T cell repertoires in cytomegalovirus infection. In the study overall: An indication of both CMV infection and matching HLA type came from public TCR beta signatures. Points from the study as a whole: HLA-C-restricted TCR beta clonotypes specific for CMV led the ex vivo response. Of the TCR beta families, the public ones yielded a cumulative frequency that identified carriers of CMV plus the relevant HLA.

TCRdb fed the reads into MiXCR, producing one record per CDR3 protein. The sample lists roughly 200,000 distinct CDR3 sequences, about a sixth seen once, with less than 25% in the top ten. With respect to this clonotype: What it binds is not known.

Germline V gene lookup returns CDR1 SGHTA and CDR2 FQGNSA. V shed 6 bases and J 4 bases; nucleotides not matched to a gene: 6. This CDR3 contains 15 residues. Material: CD8+ T cells from PBMCs. This chain connects TRBV7-2 to TRBJ2-1; 10 positions agree with TRBD1. This TCR was recovered from a human donor in good health (CMV status not recorded). Some clones in this sample may be carry-over from other donors' samples. CDR3 sequence: CASSVRDRGYNEQFF. The CDR3 nucleotides are TGTGCCAGCAGTGTCCGGGACAGGGGATACAATGAGCAGTTCTTC.